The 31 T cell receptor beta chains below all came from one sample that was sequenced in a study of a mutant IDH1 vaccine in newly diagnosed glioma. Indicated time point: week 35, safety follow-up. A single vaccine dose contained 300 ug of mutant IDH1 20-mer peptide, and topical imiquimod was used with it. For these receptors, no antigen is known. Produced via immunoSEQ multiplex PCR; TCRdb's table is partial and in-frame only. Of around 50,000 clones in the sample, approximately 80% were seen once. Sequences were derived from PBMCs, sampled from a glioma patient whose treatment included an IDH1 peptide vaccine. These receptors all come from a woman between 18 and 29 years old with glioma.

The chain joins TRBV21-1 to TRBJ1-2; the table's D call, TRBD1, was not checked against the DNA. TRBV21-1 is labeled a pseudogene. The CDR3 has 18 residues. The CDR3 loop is CASSQVGARRKSNYGYTF. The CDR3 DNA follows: TGTGCCAGCAGCCAAGTAGGGGCTAGGAGAAAGTCAAACTATGGCTACACCTTC.

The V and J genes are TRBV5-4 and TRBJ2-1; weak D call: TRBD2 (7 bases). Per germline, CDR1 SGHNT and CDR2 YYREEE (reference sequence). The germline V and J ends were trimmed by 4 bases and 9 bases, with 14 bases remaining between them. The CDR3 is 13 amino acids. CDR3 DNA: TGTGCCAGCAGCCAACCCCGGGGGGCTGAGCAGTTCTTC. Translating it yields CASSQPRGAEQFF.

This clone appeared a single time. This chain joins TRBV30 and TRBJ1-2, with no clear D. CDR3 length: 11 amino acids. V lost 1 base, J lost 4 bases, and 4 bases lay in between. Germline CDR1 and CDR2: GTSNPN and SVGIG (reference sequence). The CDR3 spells CAWSGAYGYTF. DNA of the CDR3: TGTGCCTGGAGTGGGGCCTATGGCTACACCTTC.

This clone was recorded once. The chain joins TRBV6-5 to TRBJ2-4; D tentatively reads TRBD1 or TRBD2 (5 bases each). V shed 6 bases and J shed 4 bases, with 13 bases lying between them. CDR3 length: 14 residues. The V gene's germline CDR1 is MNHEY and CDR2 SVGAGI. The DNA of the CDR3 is TGTGCCAGCAGCACTGGGTGGGGGAAAAACATTCAGTACTTC. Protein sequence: CASSTGWGKNIQYF.

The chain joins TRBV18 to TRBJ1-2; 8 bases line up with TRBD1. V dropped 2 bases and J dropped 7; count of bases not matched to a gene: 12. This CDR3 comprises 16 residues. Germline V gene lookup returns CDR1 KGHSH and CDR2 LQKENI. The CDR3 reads CASSPTGGPYVIGYTF. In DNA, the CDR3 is TGTGCCAGCTCACCAACAGGGGGACCTTACGTGATTGGCTACACCTTC.

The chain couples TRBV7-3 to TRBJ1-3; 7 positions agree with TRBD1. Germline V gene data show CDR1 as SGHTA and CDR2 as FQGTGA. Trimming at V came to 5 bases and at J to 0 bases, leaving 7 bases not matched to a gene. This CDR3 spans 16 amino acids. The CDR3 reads CASSTRQGRSGNTIYF. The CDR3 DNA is TGTGCCAGCAGCACCCGACAGGGACGCTCTGGAAACACCATATATTTT. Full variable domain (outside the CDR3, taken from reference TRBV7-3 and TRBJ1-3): GAGVSQTPSNKVTEKGKYVELRCDPISGHTALYWYRQSLGQGPEFLIYFQGTGAADDSGLPNDRFFAVRPEGSVSTLKIQRTERGDSAVYLCASSTRQGRSGNTIYFGEGSWLTVV.

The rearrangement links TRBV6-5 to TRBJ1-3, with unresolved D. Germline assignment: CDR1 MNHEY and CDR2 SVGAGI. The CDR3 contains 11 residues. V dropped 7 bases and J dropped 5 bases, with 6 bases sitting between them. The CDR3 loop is CASTARNTIYF. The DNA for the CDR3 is TGTGCCAGCACCGCCAGAAACACCATATATTTT.

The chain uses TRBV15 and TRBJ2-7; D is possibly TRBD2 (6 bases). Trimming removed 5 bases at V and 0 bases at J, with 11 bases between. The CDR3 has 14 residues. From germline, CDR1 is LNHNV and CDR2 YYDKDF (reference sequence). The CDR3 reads CATSWRGSSYEQYF. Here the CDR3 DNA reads TGTGCCACCAGCTGGAGGGGTTCCTCCTACGAGCAGTACTTC.

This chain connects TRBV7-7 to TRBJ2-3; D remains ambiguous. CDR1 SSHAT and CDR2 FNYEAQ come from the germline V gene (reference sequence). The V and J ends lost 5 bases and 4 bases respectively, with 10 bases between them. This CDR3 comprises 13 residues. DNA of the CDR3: TGTGCCAGCAGCCCCCGACTTGCAGATACGCAGTATTTT. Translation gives CASSPRLADTQYF.

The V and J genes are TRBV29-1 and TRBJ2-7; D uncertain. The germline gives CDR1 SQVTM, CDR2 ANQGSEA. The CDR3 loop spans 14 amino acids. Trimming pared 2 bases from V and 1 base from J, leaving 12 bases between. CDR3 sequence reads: CSVEYPGSSYEQYF. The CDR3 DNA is TGCAGCGTTGAATACCCAGGATCGTCCTACGAGCAGTACTTC.

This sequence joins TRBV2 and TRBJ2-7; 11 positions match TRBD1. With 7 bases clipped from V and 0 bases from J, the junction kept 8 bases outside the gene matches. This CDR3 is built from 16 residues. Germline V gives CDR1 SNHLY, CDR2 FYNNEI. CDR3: CASNRDRGSSSYEQYF. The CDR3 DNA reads TGTGCCAGCAACCGGGACAGGGGGAGTAGCTCCTACGAGCAGTACTTC.

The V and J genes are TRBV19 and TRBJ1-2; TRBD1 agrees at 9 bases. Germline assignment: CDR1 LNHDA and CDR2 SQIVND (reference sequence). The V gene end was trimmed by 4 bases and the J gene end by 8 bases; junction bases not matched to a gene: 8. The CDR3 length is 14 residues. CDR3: CASSTSGTGKGYTF. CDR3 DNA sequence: TGTGCCAGTAGTACCTCCGGGACAGGGAAAGGCTACACCTTC.

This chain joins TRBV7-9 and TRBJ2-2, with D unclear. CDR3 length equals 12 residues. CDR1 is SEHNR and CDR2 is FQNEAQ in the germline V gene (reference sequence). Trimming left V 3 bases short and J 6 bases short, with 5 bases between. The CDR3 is CASSFSSGELFF. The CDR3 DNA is TGTGCCAGCAGCTTTTCTTCCGGGGAGCTGTTTTTT.

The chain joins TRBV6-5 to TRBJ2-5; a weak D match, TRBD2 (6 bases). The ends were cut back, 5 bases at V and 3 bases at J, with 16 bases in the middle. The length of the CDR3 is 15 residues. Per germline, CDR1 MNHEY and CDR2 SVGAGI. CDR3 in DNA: TGTGCCAGCAGTCGACTAGAAGGGATGGAAGAGACCCAGTACTTC. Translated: CASSRLEGMEETQYF.

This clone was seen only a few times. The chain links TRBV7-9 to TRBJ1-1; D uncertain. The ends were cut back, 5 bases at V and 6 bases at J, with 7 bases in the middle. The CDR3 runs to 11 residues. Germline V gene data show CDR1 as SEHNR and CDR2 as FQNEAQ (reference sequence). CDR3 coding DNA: TGTGCCAGCAGCCCGAAGGCTGAAGCTTTCTTT. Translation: CASSPKAEAFF.

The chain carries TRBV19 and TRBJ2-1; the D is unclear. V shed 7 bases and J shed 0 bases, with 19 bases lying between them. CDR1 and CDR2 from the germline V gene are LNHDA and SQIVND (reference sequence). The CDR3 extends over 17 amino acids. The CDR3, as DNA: TGTGCCAGTAACACAAAGGGTCAGCTTAGCTCCTACAATGAGCAGTTCTTC. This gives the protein CASNTKGQLSSYNEQFF.

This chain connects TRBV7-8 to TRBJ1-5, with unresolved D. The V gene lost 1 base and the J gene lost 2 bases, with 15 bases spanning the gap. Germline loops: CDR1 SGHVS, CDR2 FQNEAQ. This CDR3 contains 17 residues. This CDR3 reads CASSLVISPAGNQPQHF. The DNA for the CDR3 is TGTGCCAGCAGCTTAGTAATTAGCCCGGCGGGCAATCAGCCCCAGCATTTT.

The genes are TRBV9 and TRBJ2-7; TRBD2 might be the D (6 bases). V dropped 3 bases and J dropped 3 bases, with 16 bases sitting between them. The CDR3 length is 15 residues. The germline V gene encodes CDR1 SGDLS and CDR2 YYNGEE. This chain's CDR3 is CASSAEGPRSYEQYF. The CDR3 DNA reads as TGTGCCAGCAGCGCGGAGGGACCGCGAAGCTACGAGCAGTACTTC.

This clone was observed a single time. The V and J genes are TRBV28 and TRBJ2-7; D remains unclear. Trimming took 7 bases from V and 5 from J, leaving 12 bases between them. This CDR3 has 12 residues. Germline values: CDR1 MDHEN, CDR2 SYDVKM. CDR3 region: CASIGQSDEQYF. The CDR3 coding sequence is TGTGCCAGCATCGGTCAGAGTGACGAGCAGTACTTC.

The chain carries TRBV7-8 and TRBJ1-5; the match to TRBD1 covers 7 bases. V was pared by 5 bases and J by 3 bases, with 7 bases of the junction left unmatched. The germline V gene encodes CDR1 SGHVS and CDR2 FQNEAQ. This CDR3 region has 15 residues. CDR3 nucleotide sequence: TGTGCCAGCAGCCCTGTCGACAGGGCCAATCAGCCCCAGCATTTT. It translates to CASSPVDRANQPQHF.

The chain's CDR3 is CASSQSGGLETQYF. DNA of the CDR3: TGTGCCAGCAGCCAGTCGGGGGGCCTAGAGACCCAGTACTTC. This chain joins TRBV7-3 and TRBJ2-5; D may be TRBD2 (7 bases). Germline CDR1 and CDR2: SGHTA and FQGTGA. The CDR3 is made up of 14 amino acids. Trimming pared 5 bases from V and 4 bases from J, leaving 14 bases between.

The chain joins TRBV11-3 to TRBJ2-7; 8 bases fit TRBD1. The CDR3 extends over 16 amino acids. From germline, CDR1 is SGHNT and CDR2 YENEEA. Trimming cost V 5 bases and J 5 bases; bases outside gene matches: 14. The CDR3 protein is CASSRAVGTGLNEQYF. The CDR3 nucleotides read TGTGCCAGCAGCCGAGCGGTGGGGACAGGCTTAAACGAGCAGTACTTC.

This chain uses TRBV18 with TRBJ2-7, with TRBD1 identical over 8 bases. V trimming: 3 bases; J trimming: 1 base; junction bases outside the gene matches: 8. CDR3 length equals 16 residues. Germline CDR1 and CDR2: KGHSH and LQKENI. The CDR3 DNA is TGTGCCAGCTCACCGCAGCTCAGGACAGGGTCCTACGAGCAGTACTTC. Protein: CASSPQLRTGSYEQYF. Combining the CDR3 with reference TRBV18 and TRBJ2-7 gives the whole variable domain NAGVMQNPRHLVRRRGQEARLRCSPMKGHSHVYWYRQLPEEGLKFMVYLQKENIIDESGMPKERFSAEFPKEGPSILRIQQVVRGDSAAYFCASSPQLRTGSYEQYFGPGTRLTVT.

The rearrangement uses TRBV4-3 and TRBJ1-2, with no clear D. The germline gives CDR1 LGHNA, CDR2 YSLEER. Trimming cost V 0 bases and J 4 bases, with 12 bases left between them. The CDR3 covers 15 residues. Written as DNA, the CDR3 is TGCGCCAGCAGCCAAGATCGAACGGACCTCTATGGCTACACCTTC. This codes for CASSQDRTDLYGYTF.

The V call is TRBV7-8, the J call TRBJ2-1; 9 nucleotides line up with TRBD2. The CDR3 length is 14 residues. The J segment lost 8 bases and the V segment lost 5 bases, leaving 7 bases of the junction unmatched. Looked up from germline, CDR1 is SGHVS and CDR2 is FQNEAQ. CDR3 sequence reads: CASSVSGRGDEQFF. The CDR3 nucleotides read TGTGCCAGCAGCGTTAGCGGGAGAGGGGATGAGCAGTTCTTC.

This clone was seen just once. In DNA form, the CDR3 reads TGTGCCAGCAGCCCCCAATCGGGGAGCTCCTACAATGAGCAGTTCTTC. Residues: CASSPQSGSSYNEQFF. The rearrangement joins TRBV7-2 to TRBJ2-1, with D possibly matching TRBD2 (5 bases). The CDR3 has 16 amino acids. Germline values: CDR1 SGHTA, CDR2 FQGNSA. Trimming pared 5 bases from V and 0 bases from J, leaving 14 bases between.

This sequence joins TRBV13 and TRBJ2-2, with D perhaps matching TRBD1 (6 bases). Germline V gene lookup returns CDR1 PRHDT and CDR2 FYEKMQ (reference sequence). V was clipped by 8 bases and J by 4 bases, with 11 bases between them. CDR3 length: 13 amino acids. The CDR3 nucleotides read TGTGCCAGCGAAGGGGGACCCACCGGGGAGCTGTTTTTT. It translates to CASEGGPTGELFF. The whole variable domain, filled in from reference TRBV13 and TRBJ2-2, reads AAGVIQSPRHLIKEKRETATLKCYPIPRHDTVYWYQQGPGQDPQFLISFYEKMQSDKGSIPDRFSAQQFSDYHSELNMSSLELGDSALYFCASEGGPTGELFFGEGSRLTVL.

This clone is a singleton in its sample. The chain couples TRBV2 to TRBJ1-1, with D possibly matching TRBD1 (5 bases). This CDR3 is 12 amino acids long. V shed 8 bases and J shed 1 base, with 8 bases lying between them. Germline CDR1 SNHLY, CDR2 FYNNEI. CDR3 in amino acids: CASYGGNTEAFF. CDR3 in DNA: TGTGCCAGCTATGGGGGGAACACTGAAGCTTTCTTT.

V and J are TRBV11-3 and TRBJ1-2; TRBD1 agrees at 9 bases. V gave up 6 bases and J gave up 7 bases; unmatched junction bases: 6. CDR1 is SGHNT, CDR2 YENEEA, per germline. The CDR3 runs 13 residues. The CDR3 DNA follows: TGTGCCAGCAGGGACAGGGGCCCCGGTGGCTACACCTTC. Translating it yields CASRDRGPGGYTF. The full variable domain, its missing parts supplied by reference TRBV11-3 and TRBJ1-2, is EAGVVQSPRYKIIEKKQPVAFWCNPISGHNTLYWYLQNLGQGPELLIRYENEEAVDDSQLPKDRFSAERLKGVDSTLKIQPAELGDSAVYLCASRDRGPGGYTFGSGTRLTVV.

The CDR3 DNA reads as TGTGCCAGCAGCTTAGACCTCGGGACAAAGAACACCGGGGAGCTGTTTTTT. Encoded protein: CASSLDLGTKNTGELFF. The rearrangement links TRBV7-9 to TRBJ2-2; the D gene is possibly TRBD1 (6 bases). With 1 base removed from V and 1 base from J, the gap between germline ends came to 13 bases. The germline gives CDR1 SEHNR, CDR2 FQNEAQ (reference sequence). CDR3 size: 17 residues.

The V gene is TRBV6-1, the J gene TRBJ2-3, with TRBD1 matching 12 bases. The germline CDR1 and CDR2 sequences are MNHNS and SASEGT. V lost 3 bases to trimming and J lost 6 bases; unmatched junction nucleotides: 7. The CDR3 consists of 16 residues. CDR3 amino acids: CASSEDAGQGADTQYF. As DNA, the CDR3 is TGTGCCAGCAGTGAGGATGCGGGACAGGGGGCGGATACGCAGTATTTT.